The rows below give T cell receptor beta chains drawn from one sample of a study of cytomegalovirus exposure and HLA in healthy donors. Produced via immunoSEQ multiplex PCR; TCRdb's table is partial and in-frame only. Of 35,000 to 55,000 clones listed, approximately 93% are singletons. The sequenced sample was PBMCs. The receptors were sampled from a woman between 18 and 30 years old in good health and CMV-seronegative. CDR3s include the opening cysteine and the closing phenylalanine or tryptophan. D genes are given only for firm matches. Clone size is shown for a subset of rows, as once, few, many or a class of expanded clone.

clone_size: few
j_call: TRBJ2-3
v_call: TRBV6-4
d_call: TRBD2
cdr3_nt: TGTGCCAGCAGTGACACTAGCGGGGCAGATACGCAGTATTTT
cdr3_aa: CASSDTSGADTQYF

clone_size: NA
j_call: TRBJ2-7
v_call: TRBV28
d_call: NA
cdr3_nt: TGTGCCAGCAGTTTATTACGGGACGAGCAGTACTTC
cdr3_aa: CASSLLRDEQYF

clone_size: once
j_call: TRBJ2-3
v_call: TRBV5-1
d_call: NA
cdr3_nt: TGCGCCAGCAGCAGACTCCGGGAAGAAGGAGATACGCAGTATTTT
cdr3_aa: CASSRLREEGDTQYF

clone_size: NA
j_call: TRBJ2-2
v_call: TRBV29-1
d_call: NA
cdr3_nt: TGCAGCGTTTTTGAGGTAGCGAACACCGGGGAGCTGTTTTTT
cdr3_aa: CSVFEVANTGELFF

clone_size: NA
j_call: TRBJ2-2
v_call: TRBV28
d_call: TRBD2
cdr3_nt: TGTGCCAGCAGCCTAGCGGGGGGGCCAACCGGGGAGCTGTTTTTT
cdr3_aa: CASSLAGGPTGELFF

clone_size: NA
j_call: TRBJ2-2
v_call: TRBV6-1
d_call: NA
cdr3_nt: TGTGCCAGCATTGTAGGGGCAAACGGGGAGCTGTTTTTT
cdr3_aa: CASIVGANGELFF

clone_size: NA
j_call: TRBJ1-4
v_call: TRBV4-2
d_call: TRBD1
cdr3_nt: TGTGCCAGCAGCCAAGATCTTGGGACAGGCGCCGAAAAACTGTTTTTT
cdr3_aa: CASSQDLGTGAEKLFF

clone_size: NA
j_call: TRBJ2-7
v_call: TRBV28
d_call: NA
cdr3_nt: TGTGCCAGCACCGCCGGGACTCCTTACGAGCAGTACTTC
cdr3_aa: CASTAGTPYEQYF

clone_size: once
j_call: TRBJ1-1
v_call: TRBV5-4
d_call: NA
cdr3_nt: TGTGCCAGCAGCCCTCCAGGGAATTTGAACACTGAAGCTTTCTTT
cdr3_aa: CASSPPGNLNTEAFF

clone_size: NA
j_call: TRBJ2-1
v_call: TRBV19
d_call: TRBD2
cdr3_nt: TGTGCCAGTACCCCCGGGACTAGCGGGAGGTATGAGCAGTTCTTC
cdr3_aa: CASTPGTSGRYEQFF

clone_size: NA
j_call: TRBJ2-1
v_call: TRBV6-1
d_call: TRBD2
cdr3_nt: TGTGCCAGCAGCCGGGAGGATGAGCAGTTCTTC
cdr3_aa: CASSREDEQFF

clone_size: NA
j_call: TRBJ2-7
v_call: TRBV7-8
d_call: TRBD2
cdr3_nt: TGTGCCAGCAGCTCCGGGACTAGCAGTTACGAGCAGTACTTC
cdr3_aa: CASSSGTSSYEQYF

clone_size: NA
j_call: TRBJ2-1
v_call: TRBV6-6
d_call: TRBD2
cdr3_nt: TGTGCCAGCAGTTACCCTAAAGCGGGGGGAGACAATGAGCAGTTCTTC
cdr3_aa: CASSYPKAGGDNEQFF

clone_size: NA
j_call: TRBJ2-3
v_call: TRBV27
d_call: NA
cdr3_nt: TGTGCCAGCAGTTTGGACAGACGAAGCACAGATACGCAGTATTTT
cdr3_aa: CASSLDRRSTDTQYF

clone_size: NA
j_call: TRBJ1-2
v_call: TRBV6-5
d_call: TRBD1
cdr3_nt: TGTGCCAGCGGAGGGGGCGGGAACTATGGCTACACCTTC
cdr3_aa: CASGGGGNYGYTF

clone_size: NA
j_call: TRBJ2-3
v_call: TRBV2
d_call: TRBD2
cdr3_nt: TGTGCCAGCAGTGAAAGGCCTAGCGGGGTTGATGGTACGCAGTATTTT
cdr3_aa: CASSERPSGVDGTQYF

clone_size: NA
j_call: TRBJ1-2
v_call: TRBV19
d_call: NA
cdr3_nt: TGTGCCAGTAGTATAGTAAAGGGAGCAGGGGACTATGGCTACACCTTC
cdr3_aa: CASSIVKGAGDYGYTF